What follows are 25 T cell receptor beta chains derived from one specimen sequenced in a study of cytomegalovirus exposure and HLA in healthy donors. The primer mix had 60 Vbeta and 13 Jbeta primers. Repertoires were generated with immunoSEQ multiplex PCR, while TCRdb's copy carries only in-frame clones and drops some. The sample records more than 150,000 clones, 75% to 90% being singletons. Sequencing was carried out using PBMCs. These receptors came from a man in his forties in good health and CMV-seropositive.

The chain uses TRBV10-1 and TRBJ2-1, with D possibly TRBD2 on 6 matching bases. The CDR3 has 14 residues. V gave up 6 bases and J gave up 5 bases, with 14 bases separating them. Looked up from germline, CDR1 is WNHNN and CDR2 is SYGVQD (reference sequence). CDR3 sequence: CASRTPSANNEQFF. DNA for the CDR3: TGCGCCAGCAGAACACCTAGCGCGAACAATGAGCAGTTCTTC.

The rearrangement joins TRBV5-1 to TRBJ2-7, with D perhaps matching TRBD2 (5 bases). Trimming took off 6 bases at V and 5 bases at J, with 15 bases between the two ends. CDR3 size: 13 residues. Germline CDR1 is SGHRS and CDR2 is YFSETQ. Written as DNA, the CDR3 is TGCGCCAGCACCCCCCAGAGGGCCCACGAGCAGTACTTC. It encodes CASTPQRAHEQYF.

The chain links TRBV4-3 to TRBJ2-1; D is possibly TRBD1 (6 bases). V was cut by 5 bases and J by 10 bases, with 27 bases left in between. The length of the CDR3 is 17 residues. CDR1 and CDR2 (germline): LGHNA, YSLEER. The CDR3 DNA reads as TGCGCCAGCAGCGACGTAGCGACAGGCTGGCCAACCTTGGAGCAGTTCTTC. It encodes CASSDVATGWPTLEQFF.

The chain employs TRBV7-2 and TRBJ2-1, with 8 bases identical to TRBD2. The trim removed 1 base at V and 6 bases at J, leaving 5 bases unmatched. The CDR3 contains 15 residues. CDR1 is SGHTA and CDR2 is FQGNSA in the germline V gene. The CDR3 sequence: CASSLVWTSTNEQFF. For the CDR3, the DNA is TGTGCCAGCAGCTTAGTCTGGACTAGCACCAATGAGCAGTTCTTC.

This clone was detected a few times. The V and J genes are TRBV9 and TRBJ1-4; the D is unclear. With 6 bases removed from V and 4 bases from J, the gap between germline ends came to 19 bases. In germline, CDR1 is SGDLS, CDR2 YYNGEE. The CDR3 is made up of 16 amino acids. The CDR3 loop is CASTPDVFHGNEKLFF. Here the CDR3 DNA reads TGTGCCAGCACCCCTGATGTATTTCACGGTAATGAAAAACTGTTTTTT.

This chain joins TRBV7-9 and TRBJ1-4, with D tentatively TRBD1 (5 bases). The CDR3 totals 14 residues. Per germline, CDR1 SEHNR and CDR2 FQNEAQ (reference sequence). The V end lost 9 bases, the J end lost 4 bases, and 15 bases lay between the germline ends. CDR3 loop: CASTPRGGNEKLFF. CDR3 bases: TGTGCCAGTACACCTAGGGGTGGTAATGAAAAACTGTTTTTT. The full variable domain, completed using reference TRBV7-9 and TRBJ1-4, is DTGVSQNPRHKITKRGQNVTFRCDPISEHNRLYWYRQTLGQGPEFLTYFQNEAQLEKSRLLSDRFSAERPKGSFSTLEIQRTEQGDSAMYLCASTPRGGNEKLFFGSGTQLSVL.

The rearrangement uses TRBV4-1 and TRBJ2-1; TRBD1 aligns across 9 bases. Germline V lookup: CDR1 MGHRA, CDR2 YSYEKL. With V trimmed by 1 base and J by 4 bases, 8 bases remained unmatched. This CDR3 contains 17 residues. The CDR3 sequence: CASSQVPGTGRYNEQFF. CDR3 bases: TGCGCCAGCAGCCAAGTCCCCGGGACAGGGAGATACAATGAGCAGTTCTTC.

The rearrangement joins TRBV7-3 to TRBJ2-5, with D possibly being TRBD2 (5 bases). The CDR3 sequence is 15 residues long. V shed 6 bases and J shed 4 bases, with 18 bases lying between them. Germline CDR1 and CDR2: SGHTA and FQGTGA. CDR3 bases: TGTGCCAGCAGTCCATCTAAGCGGCGGGTAGAGACCCAGTACTTC. Protein product: CASSPSKRRVETQYF.

The J gene is TRBJ1-3, the V gene TRBV7-6; no definite D call. V was shortened by 6 bases and J by 2 bases, with 11 bases between the two germline ends. The germline V gene has CDR1 SGHVS and CDR2 FNYEAQ. CDR3 length equals 14 residues. Written as DNA, the CDR3 is TGTGCCAGCAGTTGGCGCCAGGCTGGAAACACCATATATTTT. Its translation: CASSWRQAGNTIYF.

V is TRBV7-9 and J is TRBJ2-2; TRBD1 aligns across 10 bases. CDR3 size: 15 residues. V lost 5 bases to trimming and J lost 5 bases; unmatched junction nucleotides: 5. The germline V gene encodes CDR1 SEHNR and CDR2 FQNEAQ (reference sequence). In nucleotides, the CDR3 is TGTGCCAGCAGCCCTCGACAGGGGGCGACCGGGGAGCTGTTTTTT. It specifies CASSPRQGATGELFF.

CDR3 DNA: TGTGCCAGCAGCTTAACCCCAGAAAACATTCAGTACTTC. It is translated as CASSLTPENIQYF. The chain recombines TRBV7-6 with TRBJ2-4, with D unclear. The CDR3 consists of 13 residues. Trimming removed 2 bases from V and 5 bases from J, with 7 bases in between. Germline CDR1 SGHVS, CDR2 FNYEAQ. Supplemented by reference TRBV7-6 and TRBJ2-4, the full variable domain reads GAGVSQSPRYKVTKRGQDVALRCDPISGHVSLYWYRQALGQGPEFLTYFNYEAQQDKSGLPNDRFSAERPEGSISTLTIQRTEQRDSAMYRCASSLTPENIQYFGAGTRLSVL.

The chain has TRBV20-1 and TRBJ2-1; TRBD1 is a possible D gene (6 bases). Trimming removed 4 bases at V and 10 bases at J, with 11 bases between. The CDR3 extends over 11 amino acids. Germline V gene sequence: CDR1 DFQATT, CDR2 SNEGSKA (reference sequence). The CDR3 DNA follows: TGCAGTGCTACGCCCAGGGGAGAGCAGTTCTTC. Protein product: CSATPRGEQFF.

The rearrangement uses TRBV4-2 and TRBJ1-3; TRBD1 aligns across 7 bases. V was clipped by 4 bases and J by 2 bases; unmatched bases: 8. Looked up from germline, CDR1 is LGHNA and CDR2 is YNFKEQ. The CDR3 is made up of 16 amino acids. This chain's CDR3 is CASSREADRPGNTIYF. DNA for the CDR3: TGTGCCAGCAGCCGAGAAGCGGACAGGCCTGGAAACACCATATATTTT.

This clone was picked up one time. The chain couples TRBV29-1 to TRBJ1-4, with unresolved D. V was pared by 4 bases and J by 8 bases, with 11 bases between. Germline values: CDR1 SQVTM, CDR2 ANQGSEA. CDR3 length: 12 amino acids. Here the CDR3 reads CSVGLVEEKLFF. The CDR3 DNA sequence: TGCAGCGTTGGCTTGGTAGAAGAAAAACTGTTTTTT. The whole variable domain, remainder taken from reference TRBV29-1 and TRBJ1-4, is SAVISQKPSRDICQRGTSLTIQCQVDSQVTMMFWYRQQPGQSLTLIATANQGSEATYESGFVIDKFPISRPNLTFSTLTVSNMSPEDSSIYLCSVGLVEEKLFFGSGTQLSVL.

The chain uses TRBV13 and TRBJ2-1; 10 bases map to TRBD2. Germline values: CDR1 PRHDT, CDR2 FYEKMQ (reference sequence). This CDR3 comprises 15 residues. The ends lost 5 bases at V and 7 bases at J; junction bases unmatched: 8. The CDR3 nucleotides are TGTGCCAGCAGCCTGGTAGCGGGGGGTAGGAATGAGCAGTTCTTC. Translation gives CASSLVAGGRNEQFF.

The chain recombines TRBV5-4 with TRBJ2-5, with D possibly being TRBD2 (5 bases). The V end lost 4 bases, the J end lost 5 bases, and 12 bases lay between the germline ends. Per the germline V gene, CDR1 is SGHNT and CDR2 is YYREEE (reference sequence). The CDR3 covers 13 residues. The CDR3 spells CASSAGLWETQYF. The CDR3 region has the DNA TGTGCCAGCAGCGCCGGACTCTGGGAGACCCAGTACTTC.

The genes are TRBV27 and TRBJ1-2; 9 bases are shared with TRBD1. Germline CDR1 MNHEY, CDR2 SMNVEV (reference sequence). This CDR3 contains 13 residues. Unmatched junction bases numbered 3, after V lost 2 bases and J lost 8 bases. DNA of the CDR3: TGTGCCAGCAGTTTAGGGACAGGGTACGGCTACACCTTC. It is translated as CASSLGTGYGYTF.

The chain has TRBV7-8 and TRBJ1-1, with D perhaps matching TRBD1 (6 bases). This CDR3 has 15 residues. V was clipped by 4 bases and J by 1 base, with 13 bases between them. The V gene's germline CDR1 is SGHVS and CDR2 FQNEAQ. In DNA, the CDR3 is TGTGCCAGCAGCTATGGGGGCCCGGGGAACACTGAAGCTTTCTTT. It yields the protein CASSYGGPGNTEAFF.

The V call is TRBV11-2, the J call TRBJ1-3; tentatively, D is TRBD1 (5 bases). CDR1 is SGHAT, CDR2 FQNNGV, per germline. CDR3 size: 14 residues. V was trimmed by 2 bases and J by 5 bases, leaving 10 bases between them. This CDR3 is CASSLPGVRNTIYF. Written as DNA, the CDR3 is TGTGCCAGCAGCTTACCGGGGGTGAGAAACACCATATATTTT.

The chain carries TRBV30 and TRBJ1-6, with D possibly matching TRBD1 (5 bases). The CDR3 length is 15 residues. V shed 0 bases and J shed 5 bases, with 11 bases lying between them. Per the germline V gene, CDR1 is GTSNPN and CDR2 is SVGIG (reference sequence). The CDR3 loop is CAWSVLGADNSPLHF. The CDR3 region has the DNA TGTGCCTGGAGTGTATTAGGGGCGGATAATTCACCCCTCCACTTT.

V and J are TRBV25-1 and TRBJ1-2; D is undetermined. This CDR3 is built from 13 residues. Per the germline V gene, CDR1 is MGHDK and CDR2 is SYGVNS. V was pared by 6 bases and J by 4 bases, with 12 bases between. The CDR3 DNA follows: TGTGCCAGCAGCCCTAGTGAGGCCTATGGCTACACCTTC. It encodes CASSPSEAYGYTF.

The V gene is TRBV5-1, the J gene TRBJ2-2; the match to TRBD2 covers 15 bases. V lost 2 bases to trimming and J lost 7 bases; unmatched junction nucleotides: 3. CDR1 is SGHRS and CDR2 is YFSETQ in the germline V gene. The CDR3 contains 16 residues. Here the CDR3 DNA reads TGCGCCAGCAGCTTCGGACTAGCGGGGGGGCTCGGGGAGCTGTTTTTT. It encodes CASSFGLAGGLGELFF.

The chain joins TRBV29-1 to TRBJ2-1; 7 bases are shared with TRBD1. The length of the CDR3 is 15 residues. Germline V CDR1 and CDR2: SQVTM, ANQGSEA. V shed 5 bases, J shed 8 bases, and the junction held 15 bases outside the gene matches. The CDR3 reads CSVQPPGQQRYEQFF. As DNA, the CDR3 is TGCAGCGTTCAACCGCCGGGACAGCAAAGGTATGAGCAGTTCTTC.

On this clone itself: Just one base apart from a much larger clone, this may be a read error. The chain couples TRBV6-4 to TRBJ2-5; 11 bases align to TRBD2. This CDR3 has 15 amino acids. Germline CDR1 is MRHNA and CDR2 is SNTAGT. After removal of 3 bases from V and 2 bases from J, the junction contained 2 bases not matched to a gene. CDR3 amino acids: CASSEVAGGQETQYF. CDR3 coding DNA: TGTGCCAGCAGTGAAGTAGCGGGGGGGCAAGAGACCCAGTACTTC.

Comments on this clone: Other DNA sequences of this sample code for an identical CDR3. The J gene is TRBJ2-7, the V gene TRBV27; D may be TRBD2 (5 bases). The CDR3 is made up of 14 amino acids. With 5 bases removed from V and 0 bases from J, the gap between germline ends came to 11 bases. CDR1 and CDR2 (germline): MNHEY, SMNVEV (reference sequence). The CDR3 sequence: CASSSLAGSYEQYF. CDR3 nucleotide sequence: TGTGCCAGCAGTAGCTTGGCGGGCTCCTACGAGCAGTACTTC.